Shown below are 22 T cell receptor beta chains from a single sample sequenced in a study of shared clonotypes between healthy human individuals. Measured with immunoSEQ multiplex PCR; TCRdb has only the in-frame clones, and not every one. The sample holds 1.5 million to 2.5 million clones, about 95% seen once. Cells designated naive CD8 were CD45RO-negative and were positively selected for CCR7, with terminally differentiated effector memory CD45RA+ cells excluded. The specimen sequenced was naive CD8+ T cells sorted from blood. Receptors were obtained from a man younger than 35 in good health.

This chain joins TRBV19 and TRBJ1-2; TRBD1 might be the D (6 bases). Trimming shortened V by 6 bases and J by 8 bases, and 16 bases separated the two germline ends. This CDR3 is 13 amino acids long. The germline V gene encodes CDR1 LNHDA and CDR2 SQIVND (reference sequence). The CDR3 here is CASSPIQGGGYTF. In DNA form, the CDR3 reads TGTGCCAGTAGCCCGATACAGGGAGGGGGCTACACCTTC. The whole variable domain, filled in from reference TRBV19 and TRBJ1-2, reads DGGITQSPKYLFRKEGQNVTLSCEQNLNHDAMYWYRQDPGQGLRLIYYSQIVNDFQKGDIAEGYSVSREKKESFPLTVTSAQKNPTAFYLCASSPIQGGGYTFGSGTRLTVV.

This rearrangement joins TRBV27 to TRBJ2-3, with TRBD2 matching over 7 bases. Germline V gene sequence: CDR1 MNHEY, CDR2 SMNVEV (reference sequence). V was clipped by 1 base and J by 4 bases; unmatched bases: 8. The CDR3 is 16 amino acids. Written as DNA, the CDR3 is TGTGCCAGCAGTTTATTCGCTCCGGGGGGTCCAGATACGCAGTATTTT. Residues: CASSLFAPGGPDTQYF.

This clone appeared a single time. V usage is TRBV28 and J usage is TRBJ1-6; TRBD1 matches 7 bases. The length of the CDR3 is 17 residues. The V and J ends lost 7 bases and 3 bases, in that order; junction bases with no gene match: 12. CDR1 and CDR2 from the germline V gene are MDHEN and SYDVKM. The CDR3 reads CASNGGQLIIYNSPLHF. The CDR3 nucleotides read TGTGCCAGCAATGGGGGACAGCTTATTATCTATAATTCACCCCTCCACTTT.

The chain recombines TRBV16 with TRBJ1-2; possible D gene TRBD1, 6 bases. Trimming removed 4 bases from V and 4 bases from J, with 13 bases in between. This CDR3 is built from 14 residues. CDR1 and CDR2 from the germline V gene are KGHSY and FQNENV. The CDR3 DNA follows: TGTGCCAGCAGCCCTGGACAGTCACTCTATGGCTACACCTTC. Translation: CASSPGQSLYGYTF.

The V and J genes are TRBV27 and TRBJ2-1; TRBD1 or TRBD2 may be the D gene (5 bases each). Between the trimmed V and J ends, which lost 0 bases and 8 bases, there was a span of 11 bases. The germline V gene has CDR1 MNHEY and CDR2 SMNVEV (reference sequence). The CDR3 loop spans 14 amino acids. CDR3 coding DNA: TGTGCCAGCAGTTTATCCATGTTGGGGGATGAGCAGTTCTTC. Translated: CASSLSMLGDEQFF.

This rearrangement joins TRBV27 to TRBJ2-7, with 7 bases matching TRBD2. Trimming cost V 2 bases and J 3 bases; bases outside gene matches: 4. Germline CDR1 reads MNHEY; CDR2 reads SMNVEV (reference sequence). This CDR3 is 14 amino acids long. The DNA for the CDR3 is TGTGCCAGCAGTTTAGCGGGGGACGTCTACGAGCAGTACTTC. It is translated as CASSLAGDVYEQYF.

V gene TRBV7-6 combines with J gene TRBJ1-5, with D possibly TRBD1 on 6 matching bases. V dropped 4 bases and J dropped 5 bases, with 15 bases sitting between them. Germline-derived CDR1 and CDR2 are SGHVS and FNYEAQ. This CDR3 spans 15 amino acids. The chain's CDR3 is CASSSLAGGDQPQHF. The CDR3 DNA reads TGTGCCAGCAGCTCCCTGGCGGGGGGCGATCAGCCCCAGCATTTT.

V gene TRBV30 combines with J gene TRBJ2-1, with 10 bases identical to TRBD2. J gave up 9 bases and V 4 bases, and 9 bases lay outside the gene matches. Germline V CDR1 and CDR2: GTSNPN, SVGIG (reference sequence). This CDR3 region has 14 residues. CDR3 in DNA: TGTGCCTGGACCAGAGCGGGGGGGTACGTTGAGCAGTTCTTC. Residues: CAWTRAGGYVEQFF. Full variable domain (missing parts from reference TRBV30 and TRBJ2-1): SQTIHQWPATLVQPVGSPLSLECTVEGTSNPNLYWYRQAAGRGLQLLFYSVGIGQISSEVPQNLSASRPQDRQFILSSKKLLLSDSGFYLCAWTRAGGYVEQFFGPGTRLTVL.

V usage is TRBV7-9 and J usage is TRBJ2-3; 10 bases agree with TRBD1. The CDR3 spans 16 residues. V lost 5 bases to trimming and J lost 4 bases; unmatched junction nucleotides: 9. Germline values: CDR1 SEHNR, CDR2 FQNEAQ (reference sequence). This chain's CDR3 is CASSPGTGEVPDTQYF. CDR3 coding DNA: TGTGCCAGCAGCCCGGGGACAGGGGAGGTCCCAGATACGCAGTATTTT.

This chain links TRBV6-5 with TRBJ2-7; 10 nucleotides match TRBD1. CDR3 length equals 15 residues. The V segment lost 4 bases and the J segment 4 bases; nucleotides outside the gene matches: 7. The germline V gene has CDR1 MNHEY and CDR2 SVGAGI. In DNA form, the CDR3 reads TGTGCCAGCAGTTCCCCCCGGGACAGGGGATACGAGCAGTACTTC. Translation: CASSSPRDRGYEQYF.

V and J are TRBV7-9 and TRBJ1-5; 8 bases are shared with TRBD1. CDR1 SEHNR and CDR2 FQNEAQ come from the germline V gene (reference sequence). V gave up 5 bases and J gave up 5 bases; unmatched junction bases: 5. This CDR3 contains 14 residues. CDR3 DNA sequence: TGTGCCAGCAGCAAACAGGGGGAGGATCAGCCCCAGCATTTT. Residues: CASSKQGEDQPQHF.

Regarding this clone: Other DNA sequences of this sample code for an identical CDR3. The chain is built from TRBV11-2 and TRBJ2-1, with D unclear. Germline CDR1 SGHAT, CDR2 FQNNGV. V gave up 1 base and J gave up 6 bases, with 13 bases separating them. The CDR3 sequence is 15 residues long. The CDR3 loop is CASSLVLGQGNEQFF. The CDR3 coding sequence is TGTGCCAGCAGCTTAGTATTAGGGCAAGGCAATGAGCAGTTCTTC.

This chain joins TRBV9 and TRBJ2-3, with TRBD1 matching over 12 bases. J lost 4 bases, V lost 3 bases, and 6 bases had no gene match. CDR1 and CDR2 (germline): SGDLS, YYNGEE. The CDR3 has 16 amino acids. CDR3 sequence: CASSDPGQGAADTQYF. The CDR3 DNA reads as TGTGCCAGCAGCGACCCGGGACAGGGGGCGGCAGATACGCAGTATTTT.

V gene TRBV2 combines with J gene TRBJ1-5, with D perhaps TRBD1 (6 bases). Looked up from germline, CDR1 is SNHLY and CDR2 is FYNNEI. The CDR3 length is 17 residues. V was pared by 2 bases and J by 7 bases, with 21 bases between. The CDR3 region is CASSEPPAWGQQQPQHF. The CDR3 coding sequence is TGTGCCAGCAGTGAACCCCCTGCATGGGGGCAACAGCAGCCCCAGCATTTT.

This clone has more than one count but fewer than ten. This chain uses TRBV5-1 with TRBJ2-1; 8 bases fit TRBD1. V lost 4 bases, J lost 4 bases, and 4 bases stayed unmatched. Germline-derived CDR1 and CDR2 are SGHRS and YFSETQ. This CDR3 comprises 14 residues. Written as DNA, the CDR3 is TGCGCCAGCAGCCCGGACAGGGCTTACAATGAGCAGTTCTTC. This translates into CASSPDRAYNEQFF.

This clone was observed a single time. In DNA form, the CDR3 reads TGTGCCAGCAGTGAATCCGCGGGGATCTCCTACGAGCAGTACTTC. This sequence encodes CASSESAGISYEQYF. The V and J genes are TRBV2 and TRBJ2-7; possible D gene TRBD2, 6 bases. This CDR3 contains 15 residues. The germline V gene encodes CDR1 SNHLY and CDR2 FYNNEI. V was pared by 2 bases and J by 0 bases, with 11 bases between.

The CDR3 sequence is CASSLVGSGVNLNSDTQYF. For the CDR3, the DNA is TGTGCCAGCAGCTTGGTTGGTAGCGGGGTGAACTTGAACTCAGATACGCAGTATTTT. V gene TRBV5-5 combines with J gene TRBJ2-3; 8 bases are a match to TRBD2. Trimming cost V 0 bases and J 4 bases; bases outside gene matches: 16. The CDR3 runs to 19 residues. The germline V gene has CDR1 SGHKS and CDR2 YYEKEE (reference sequence). Complete variable domain (other parts from reference TRBV5-5 and TRBJ2-3): DAGVTQSPTHLIKTRGQQVTLRCSPISGHKSVSWYQQVLGQGPQFIFQYYEKEERGRGNFPDRFSARQFPNYSSELNVNALLLGDSALYLCASSLVGSGVNLNSDTQYFGPGTRLTVL.

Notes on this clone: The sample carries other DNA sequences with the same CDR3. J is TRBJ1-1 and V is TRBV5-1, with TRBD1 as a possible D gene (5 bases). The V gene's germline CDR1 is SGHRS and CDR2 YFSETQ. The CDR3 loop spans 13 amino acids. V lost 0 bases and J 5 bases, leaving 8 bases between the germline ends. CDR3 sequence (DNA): TGCGCCAGCAGCTTGGGGGGCGGGACTGAAGCTTTCTTT. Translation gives CASSLGGGTEAFF.

The CDR3 bases are TGTGCCAGCAGCGTAGCGGGGAATACCAACTACGAGCAGTACTTC. Amino acid sequence: CASSVAGNTNYEQYF. The chain has TRBV9 and TRBJ2-7, with D maybe TRBD2 (5 bases). The V and J ends lost 0 bases and 3 bases respectively, with 13 bases between them. CDR1 SGDLS and CDR2 YYNGEE come from the germline V gene. CDR3 length: 15 amino acids. Using reference TRBV9 and TRBJ2-7 for the parts outside the CDR3, the full variable domain is DSGVTQTPKHLITATGQRVTLRCSPRSGDLSVYWYQQSLDQGLQFLIQYYNGEERAKGNILERFSAQQFPDLHSELNLSSLELGDSALYFCASSVAGNTNYEQYFGPGTRLTVT.

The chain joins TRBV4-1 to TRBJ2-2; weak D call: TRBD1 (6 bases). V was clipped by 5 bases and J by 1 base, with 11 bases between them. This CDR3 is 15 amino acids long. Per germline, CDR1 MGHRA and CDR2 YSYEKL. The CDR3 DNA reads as TGCGCCAGCAGCTTAACAGGGCAGAACACCGGGGAGCTGTTTTTT. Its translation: CASSLTGQNTGELFF.

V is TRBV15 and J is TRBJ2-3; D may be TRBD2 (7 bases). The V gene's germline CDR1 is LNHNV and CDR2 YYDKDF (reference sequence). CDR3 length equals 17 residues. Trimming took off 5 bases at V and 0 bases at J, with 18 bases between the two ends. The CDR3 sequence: CATSSLWGGASTDTQYF. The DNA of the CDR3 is TGTGCCACCAGCTCTCTCTGGGGGGGGGCGAGCACAGATACGCAGTATTTT.

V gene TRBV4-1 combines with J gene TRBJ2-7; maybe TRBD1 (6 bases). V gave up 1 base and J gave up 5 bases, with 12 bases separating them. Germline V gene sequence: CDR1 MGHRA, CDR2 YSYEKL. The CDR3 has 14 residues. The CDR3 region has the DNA TGCGCCAGCAGCCAAGGCCCCTGGACAGACGAGCAGTACTTC. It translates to CASSQGPWTDEQYF.